This T cell receptor (beta chain) is drawn from a study of molecular identifiers for immune sequencing clone quantification (dated by TCRdb to the late 2010s). With respect to the entire study: For a replicate experiment, RNA from around 20,000 or 100,000 naive CD8 T cells was divided into five aliquots, of which four were sequenced. This methods study used CD8 T cells to benchmark TCR RNA copy counting and molecular-identifier clustering-based TCR repertoire sequencing (MIDCIRS). Overall study outcomes, separate from this receptor: When barcode sub-clustering was left out, chimeric consensus sequences inflated TCR diversity, with chimeras reaching as high as 47%. In CMV-specific effector cells, over 98% of molecules were held by clones above 20 RNA copies, whereas under 1% of molecules were held by such clones in naive cells. Spiked-in Jurkat TCR RNA equivalent to a single cell was reported to be detectable even among approximately 1 million naive CD8 T cells. About 2.9 recovered TCR RNA copies per cell were obtained by modeling, versus roughly 9.1 by digital PCR, implying a capture efficiency of about 30%. Naive libraries contained spiked-in Jurkat TCR RNA (roughly 10 copies' worth), which is not part of the donor repertoire. Highly expanded clone sizes could be underestimated if identical TCR molecules share a barcode.

Libraries of naive CD8 T cells were built from anywhere between about 20,000 and 1,000,000 sorted cells, with 10%, 30% or 50% of the purified RNA used. Naive CD8 T cells were FACS-sorted as CD8+CD4-CCR7+CD45RA+ on a BD FACSAria II into RLT Plus buffer. To test detection sensitivity, Jurkat RNA equivalent to approximately ten TCR copies was spiked into samples of about 17,000-1,100,000 naive CD8 T cells. CD8 T cells were enriched using RosetteSep CD8+ T Cell Enrichment Cocktail and Ficoll-Paque, and the enriched cells then underwent ACK red cell lysis. Of note for this clonotype: Its antigen has not been determined. The junction departs from the called germline gene at one end, perhaps through a read error.

Library method: PCR. Sequencing instrument: NextSeq 500. Bulk TCR libraries were prepared as previously described, using TCR primers listed in Table S5. Purification of total RNA was performed with the Qiagen AllPrep DNA/RNA kit. Before any analysis, reads coming from multiple sequencing runs of the same library were combined into one pool. As for the original processing: Reads were retained only if an exact TCR constant sequence was present, and the retained reads were trimmed to 150 nt and grouped according to their 12-nt molecular barcodes. Reads inside each barcode group were sub-clustered using a 15% Levenshtein threshold, and a quality-weighted consensus sequence was constructed for each RNA molecule. Non-functional sequences were removed, as were lower-count sequences one edit away from another. Barcode sub-clusters with fewer than 20% of the maximum read count were removed, based on fitting two negative binomial distributions. The public sequencing data were trimmed at Q25 with fastp and processed into clonotypes with MiXCR by TCRdb, which kept only in-frame beta chains. Entries are consolidated by CDR3 protein sequence, retaining the most common genes and DNA. The V and J calls come from TCRdb's annotation, not from the publication. In this sample the table shows more than 85,000 distinct CDR3 sequences, roughly 38% of which occur a single time. Around 4.2% of the sample lies in the top ten.

For CDR1 and CDR2, the germline V gene (reference sequence) lists DFQATT and SNEGSKA. The CDR3 measures 16 amino acids from cysteine to phenylalanine. CDR3 DNA only is kept here, 48 bases in frame from base 1. The sequencing sample was made of naive CD8+ T cells from blood, with Jurkat cell RNA spiked in. This sample's cell subset or site label indicates: FACS-sorted CD8+CD4-CCR7+CD45RA+ naive T cells. This chain joins TRBV20-1 to TRBJ2-6; the D gene is perhaps TRBD1, from 5 matching bases. This TCR was sampled from a human donor in good health. Some libraries in this study had Jurkat cell RNA spiked in. The nucleotides read TGCAGTGCTAGAGATCTTGTCCGCTCTGGGGCCAACGCCCTGACTTTC. Its protein reads: CSARDLVRSGANALTF.